These 9 T cell receptor beta chains originate from one sample sequenced in a study of cytomegalovirus exposure and HLA in healthy donors. PCR amplification relied on 60 Vbeta primers (plus 13 Jbeta primers). Clones were sequenced by immunoSEQ multiplex PCR, and TCRdb holds only the in-frame ones, with some missing. The table lists 150,000 to 200,000 clones, about 85% of them singletons. What was sequenced was PBMCs. The receptors were gathered from a male donor in good health and CMV-seropositive.

CDR3: CASSLPGGQADTQYF. The CDR3 DNA follows: TGCGCCAGCAGCTTGCCGGGAGGGCAAGCAGATACGCAGTATTTT. The rearrangement links TRBV5-1 to TRBJ2-3, with TRBD2 matching 8 bases. The CDR3 has 15 residues. J lost 4 bases, V lost 1 base, and 5 bases had no gene match. Germline CDR1 reads SGHRS; CDR2 reads YFSETQ.

CDR3 in amino acids: CASSGPTGYYEQYF. The CDR3 region has the DNA TGTGCCAGCAGCGGCCCGACAGGGTACTACGAGCAGTACTTC. V usage is TRBV7-6 and J usage is TRBJ2-5; 7 bases match TRBD1. The J call may be incorrect, as the DNA end agrees better with TRBJ2-7. The CDR3 has 14 amino acids. Germline CDR1 and CDR2: SGHVS and FNYEAQ.

The rearrangement uses TRBV6-1 and TRBJ2-7; 10 nucleotides line up with TRBD2. V shed 2 bases and J 2 bases; nucleotides not matched to a gene: 12. Germline V gene lookup returns CDR1 MNHNS and CDR2 SASEGT. The CDR3 runs to 18 residues. Written as DNA, the CDR3 is TGTGCCAGCAGTGAAAATCTATTTCTAGCGGGGGCAGCCTACGAGCAGTACTTC. Its protein is CASSENLFLAGAAYEQYF.

The chain recombines TRBV7-9 with TRBJ1-5; D gene uncertain. There are 12 residues in the CDR3. Germline assignment: CDR1 SEHNR and CDR2 FQNEAQ (reference sequence). Trimming removed 7 bases at V and 3 bases at J, with 7 bases between. CDR3 protein: CASKRDNQPQHF. The CDR3 DNA reads TGTGCCAGCAAGCGGGACAATCAGCCCCAGCATTTT.

This chain connects TRBV6-5 to TRBJ2-7, with D perhaps TRBD1 (5 bases). V lost 6 bases and J lost 3, with 18 bases in between. The germline V gene encodes CDR1 MNHEY and CDR2 SVGAGI. CDR3 length: 15 residues. The CDR3 DNA reads TGTGCCAGCAGGATCTTTCAGGGAACTGGCTACGAGCAGTACTTC. Amino acids: CASRIFQGTGYEQYF.

J is TRBJ2-5 and V is TRBV7-8; D not resolved. The J call may be mistaken, given a closer DNA end match to TRBJ2-7. The germline V gene has CDR1 SGHVS and CDR2 FQNEAQ. The CDR3 sequence is 13 residues long. CDR3 sequence reads: CASSLDYQSEQYF. In DNA, the CDR3 is TGTGCCAGCAGCTTAGACTACCAGAGCGAGCAGTACTTC.

The chain has TRBV5-1 and TRBJ2-5; tentatively, D is TRBD2 (5 bases). This CDR3 region has 15 residues. Germline V gene data show CDR1 as SGHRS and CDR2 as YFSETQ. V was cut by 1 base and J by 5 bases, with 15 bases left in between. The CDR3 sequence is CASSLNTIRGETQYF. Written as DNA, the CDR3 is TGCGCCAGCAGCTTGAACACAATACGCGGGGAGACCCAGTACTTC. The whole variable domain, filled in from reference TRBV5-1 and TRBJ2-5, reads KAGVTQTPRYLIKTRGQQVTLSCSPISGHRSVSWYQQTPGQGLQFLFEYFSETQRNKGNFPGRFSGRQFSNSRSEMNVSTLELGDSALYLCASSLNTIRGETQYFGPGTRLLVL.

The chain couples TRBV23-1 to TRBJ1-1; no firm D call. TRBV23-1 is an ORF for which the function is uncertain. CDR3 length equals 14 residues. The V and J ends lost 3 bases and 1 base respectively, with 9 bases between them. The CDR3 loop is CASSHGIPNTEAFF. For the CDR3, the DNA is TGCGCCAGCAGTCACGGGATACCGAACACTGAAGCTTTCTTT.

The CDR3 reads CASSPGQGPSPLHF. The CDR3 DNA reads TGCGCCAGCAGCCCCGGACAGGGGCCGTCACCCCTCCACTTT. The rearrangement links TRBV5-1 to TRBJ1-6; 9 nucleotides agree with TRBD1. The CDR3 spans 14 residues. Germline CDR1 is SGHRS and CDR2 is YFSETQ. V lost 4 bases, J lost 10 bases, and 6 bases stayed unmatched.